The 30 T cell receptor beta chains presented below share a single source sample, sequenced in a study of T cell responses to AZD1222 COVID-19 vaccine. The data were produced by immunoSEQ multiplex PCR, yet TCRdb's version contains in-frame clones alone and is incomplete. The table lists around 170,000 clones, about 90% of them singletons, with 11% in the top ten. The sequenced sample was peripheral blood, obtained 28 days after the second AZD1222 dose. Receptors originate from an adult who received the AZD1222 COVID-19 vaccine.

V is TRBV5-6 and J is TRBJ2-6, with D hard to call. V gave up 3 bases and J gave up 2 bases, with 3 bases separating them. Germline CDR1 and CDR2: SGHDT and YYEEEE. The CDR3 consists of 13 residues. The DNA for the CDR3 is TGTGCCAGCAGCTGGACTGGGGCCAACGTCCTGACTTTC. Its protein is CASSWTGANVLTF.

The chain is built from TRBV2 and TRBJ1-2, with 8 bases identical to TRBD1. Germline CDR1 SNHLY, CDR2 FYNNEI. This CDR3 has 18 amino acids. J was trimmed by 4 bases and V by 2 bases; bases with no gene match: 15. The CDR3 sequence is CASSEFLAGGAVSYGYTF. CDR3 bases: TGTGCCAGCAGTGAATTTTTGGCAGGGGGCGCTGTGTCCTATGGCTACACCTTC.

This chain uses TRBV7-8 with TRBJ1-6; 7 nucleotides align to TRBD1. V was clipped by 4 bases and J by 2 bases; unmatched bases: 2. The CDR3 spans 15 residues. Germline CDR1 reads SGHVS; CDR2 reads FQNEAQ. The DNA for the CDR3 is TGTGCCAGCAGCTCCGGGACAGCCTATAATTCACCCCTCCACTTT. This encodes CASSSGTAYNSPLHF.

This clone was recorded once. The rearrangement links TRBV6-2 or TRBV6-3 to TRBJ1-1; D remains ambiguous. Trimming removed 6 bases at V and 0 bases at J, with 11 bases between. Looked up from germline, CDR1 is MNHEY and CDR2 is SVGEGT. CDR3 length equals 14 residues. CDR3 residues: CASSLNRMNTEAFF. CDR3 DNA: TGTGCCAGCAGCCTGAATAGGATGAACACTGAAGCTTTCTTT.

The chain combines TRBV19 with TRBJ1-1; D not certain. The V end was cut by 4 bases, the J end by 0 bases, with 12 bases between. This CDR3 comprises 15 residues. Germline V lookup: CDR1 LNHDA, CDR2 SQIVND (reference sequence). Here the CDR3 DNA reads TGTGCCAGTAGTACCGTCGCAGTCCTGAACACTGAAGCTTTCTTT. Translated, it gives CASSTVAVLNTEAFF.

The V gene is TRBV3-1 (or the pseudogene TRBV3-2), the J gene TRBJ1-4, with a weak D call TRBD1 (5 bases). V lost 0 bases, J lost 10 bases, and 9 bases lay in between. Germline V lookup: CDR1 LGHDT, CDR2 YNNKEL (reference sequence). The CDR3 is 13 amino acids. The CDR3 spells CASSQDVQGKLFF. DNA for the CDR3: TGTGCCAGCAGCCAAGACGTTCAGGGAAAACTGTTTTTT.

This clone came up a few times. The rearrangement links TRBV7-9 to TRBJ1-4, with 7 bases identical to TRBD1. J lost 8 bases, V lost 7 bases, and 4 bases had no gene match. Germline lookup yields CDR1 SEHNR and CDR2 FQNEAQ (reference sequence). CDR3 length: 12 residues. The CDR3: CASTGGTEKLFF. The DNA for the CDR3 is TGTGCCAGCACAGGGGGGACGGAAAAACTGTTTTTT. Filled out from reference TRBV7-9 and TRBJ1-4, the complete variable domain reads DTGVSQNPRHKITKRGQNVTFRCDPISEHNRLYWYRQTLGQGPEFLTYFQNEAQLEKSRLLSDRFSAERPKGSFSTLEIQRTEQGDSAMYLCASTGGTEKLFFGSGTQLSVL.

This chain links TRBV19 with TRBJ2-3; 12 positions agree with TRBD2. The CDR3 totals 15 residues. The junction had 4 bases not matched to a gene; V was cut back by 5 bases and J by 4 bases. Per germline, CDR1 LNHDA and CDR2 SQIVND (reference sequence). The CDR3 DNA follows: TGTGCCAGTAGTCTAGCGGGGGGGCAGTCAGATACGCAGTATTTT. Translated: CASSLAGGQSDTQYF.

The chain has TRBV27 and TRBJ2-5; no clear D gene. Trimming shortened V by 3 bases and J by 5 bases, and 13 bases separated the two germline ends. Germline-derived CDR1 and CDR2 are MNHEY and SMNVEV (reference sequence). The CDR3 totals 14 residues. The CDR3 loop reads CASSFQRKGETQYF. The CDR3 region has the DNA TGTGCCAGCAGTTTTCAGAGGAAAGGGGAGACCCAGTACTTC.

This clone was observed a handful of times. The V call is TRBV6-5, the J call TRBJ2-7, with a tentative D call TRBD2 (5 bases). CDR3 length: 13 residues. CDR1 and CDR2 from the germline V gene are MNHEY and SVGAGI. V lost 1 base and J lost 5, with 9 bases in between. The CDR3 coding sequence is TGTGCCAGCAGTTACTGGGGTAGCGACGAGCAGTACTTC. It yields the protein CASSYWGSDEQYF.

The chain uses TRBV6-5 and TRBJ2-7, with 8 nucleotides matching TRBD1. This CDR3 is 16 amino acids long. In germline, CDR1 is MNHEY, CDR2 SVGAGI. J gave up 3 bases and V 2 bases, and 9 bases lay outside the gene matches. The CDR3 DNA reads TGTGCCAGCAGTTACCCAGCCGGGACAGGCCTCTACGAGCAGTACTTC. As protein: CASSYPAGTGLYEQYF.

This clone appeared a single time. The chain employs TRBV5-6 and TRBJ1-2; D is unclear. The CDR3 consists of 12 residues. V was shortened by 1 base and J by 3 bases, with 4 bases between the two germline ends. CDR1 and CDR2 from the germline V gene are SGHDT and YYEEEE. The CDR3 region is CASSLMDYGYTF. The CDR3 DNA sequence: TGTGCCAGCAGCTTGATGGACTATGGCTACACCTTC.

This chain uses TRBV7-2 with TRBJ1-4, with 7 bases that match TRBD1. Germline CDR1 is SGHTA and CDR2 is FQGNSA. Trimming at V came to 0 bases and at J to 8 bases, leaving 18 bases not matched to a gene. The CDR3 extends over 19 amino acids. CDR3 DNA sequence: TGTGCCAGCAGCTTAGCGCTAACTGGGACAGTCCGTGGAGGGGAAAAACTGTTTTTT. As protein: CASSLALTGTVRGGEKLFF.

CDR3 DNA: TGCGCCAGCGCCGACCTGGGCAGGGGGAAAGGGGAGACCCAGTACTTC. It encodes CASADLGRGKGETQYF. The chain links TRBV4-1 to TRBJ2-5, with 7 bases identical to TRBD1. CDR1 and CDR2 (germline): MGHRA, YSYEKL. V shed 8 bases and J 5 bases; nucleotides not matched to a gene: 17. The CDR3 runs to 16 residues.

The chain recombines TRBV5-8 with TRBJ2-3; the match to TRBD1 covers 7 bases. The germline V gene encodes CDR1 SGHTS and CDR2 YDEGEE. The CDR3 covers 15 residues. V shed 0 bases, J shed 0 bases, and the junction held 1 base outside the gene matches. DNA of the CDR3: TGTGCCAGCAGCTTGGAGGGGGCGAGCACAGATACGCAGTATTTT. Translation: CASSLEGASTDTQYF.

The chain uses TRBV13 and TRBJ1-4; no clear D. CDR1 and CDR2 (germline): PRHDT, FYEKMQ (reference sequence). The CDR3 consists of 15 residues. V lost 5 bases and J lost 8, with 18 bases in between. CDR3: CASSLATPREEKLFF. Written as DNA, the CDR3 is TGTGCCAGCAGCCTAGCCACACCTCGGGAAGAAAAACTGTTTTTT.

This clone was observed a handful of times. This chain connects TRBV11-2 to TRBJ2-3; the D is unclear. The V end lost 5 bases, the J end lost 0 bases, and 12 bases lay between the germline ends. This CDR3 comprises 15 residues. Germline-derived CDR1 and CDR2 are SGHAT and FQNNGV. CDR3 nucleotide sequence: TGTGCCAGCAGCAGTGGGTTGGTGAGCACAGATACGCAGTATTTT. Translation gives CASSSGLVSTDTQYF.

This rearrangement joins TRBV5-4 to TRBJ2-1, with 8 bases aligning to TRBD2. V was clipped by 3 bases and J by 9 bases; unmatched bases: 14. Germline CDR1 and CDR2: SGHNT and YYREEE (reference sequence). The CDR3 consists of 16 residues. The CDR3 is CASSSLPGLGVGEQFF. In nucleotides, the CDR3 is TGTGCCAGCAGCTCCCTACCGGGACTAGGGGTGGGTGAGCAGTTCTTC.

J is TRBJ2-3 and V is TRBV2; 7 bases are a match to TRBD1. Trimming at V came to 3 bases and at J to 0 bases, leaving 12 bases not matched to a gene. This CDR3 region has 18 residues. Per germline, CDR1 SNHLY and CDR2 FYNNEI. CDR3 amino acids: CASSEIGGRFQSTDTQYF. CDR3 bases: TGTGCCAGCAGTGAGATAGGGGGCAGATTCCAGAGCACAGATACGCAGTATTTT.

DNA of the CDR3: TGTGCCAGCAGCGTAGGGCAGGGGGCTTTTGCTTTCTTT. Amino acid sequence: CASSVGQGAFAFF. The gene calls are TRBV9 and TRBJ1-1; the match to TRBD1 covers 8 bases. The CDR3 runs to 13 residues. Germline CDR1 is SGDLS and CDR2 is YYNGEE. V dropped 0 bases and J dropped 11; count of bases not matched to a gene: 6.

In nucleotides, the CDR3 is TGTGCCAGTAGTCCCCTAGCGGGGGGGCCGGAGACCCAGTACTTC. It encodes CASSPLAGGPETQYF. V usage is TRBV19 and J usage is TRBJ2-5, with TRBD2 matching 12 bases. Germline lookup yields CDR1 LNHDA and CDR2 SQIVND (reference sequence). This CDR3 comprises 15 residues. V lost 5 bases and J lost 5; bases outside the gene matches: 6.

J is TRBJ2-7 and V is TRBV6-4, with D possibly being TRBD1 or TRBD2 (5 bases each). CDR1 and CDR2 (germline): MRHNA, SNTAGT. The CDR3 totals 15 residues. V lost 6 bases to trimming and J lost 7 bases, with 22 bases between them. The CDR3 is CASSRVPGHLGEQYF. The CDR3 bases are TGTGCCAGCAGCCGTGTTCCGGGGCACCTCGGGGAGCAGTACTTC.

This clone was counted once. The rearrangement uses TRBV19 and TRBJ2-7, with 10 positions matching TRBD1. The germline V gene has CDR1 LNHDA and CDR2 SQIVND (reference sequence). There are 15 residues in the CDR3. V lost 7 bases to trimming and J lost 5 bases; unmatched junction nucleotides: 11. The CDR3 region is CASTSGTGVSDEQYF. In DNA, the CDR3 is TGTGCCAGTACCTCCGGGACAGGGGTTTCCGACGAGCAGTACTTC.

The genes are TRBV19 and TRBJ2-2; D unresolved. Germline-derived CDR1 and CDR2 are LNHDA and SQIVND (reference sequence). The CDR3 totals 14 residues. Trimming took off 10 bases at V and 7 bases at J, with 19 bases between the two ends. CDR3 amino acids: CATRALGRGGELFF. CDR3 DNA sequence: TGTGCCACTAGGGCATTAGGACGAGGCGGGGAGCTGTTTTTT.

The chain links TRBV6-5 to TRBJ2-5, with TRBD1 matching over 11 bases. CDR3 size: 15 residues. Per the germline V gene, CDR1 is MNHEY and CDR2 is SVGAGI. V lost 4 bases, J lost 3 bases, and 4 bases stayed unmatched. CDR3 in amino acids: CASSSGTGGKETQYF. Written as DNA, the CDR3 is TGTGCCAGCAGTTCCGGGACAGGGGGGAAAGAGACCCAGTACTTC.

V gene TRBV5-1 combines with J gene TRBJ1-2; 7 bases map to TRBD1. There are 17 residues in the CDR3. Germline CDR1 reads SGHRS; CDR2 reads YFSETQ. V was pared by 0 bases and J by 2 bases, with 10 bases of the junction left unmatched. CDR3 in amino acids: CASSLVSGTANNYGYTF. The DNA for the CDR3 is TGCGCCAGCAGCTTGGTGTCTGGGACAGCCAACAACTATGGCTACACCTTC.

The chain links TRBV9 to TRBJ1-1, with D unclear. Germline CDR1 reads SGDLS; CDR2 reads YYNGEE. With 0 bases removed from V and 5 bases from J, the gap between germline ends came to 11 bases. The CDR3 consists of 14 residues. The CDR3 nucleotides read TGTGCCAGCAGCGTAGGTGAGGGTTTGACTGAAGCTTTCTTT. Translation: CASSVGEGLTEAFF.

The chain combines TRBV9 with TRBJ2-7, with D maybe TRBD2 (5 bases). Trimming took 4 bases from V and 3 from J, leaving 8 bases between them. This CDR3 has 12 amino acids. The V gene's germline CDR1 is SGDLS and CDR2 YYNGEE. CDR3 DNA: TGTGCCAGCAGCCAAAGCGGCTACGAGCAGTACTTC. Translating gives CASSQSGYEQYF.

This rearrangement joins TRBV2 to TRBJ2-2; D uncertain. The V gene lost 5 bases and the J gene lost 7 bases, with 14 bases spanning the gap. CDR1 is SNHLY, CDR2 FYNNEI, per germline. The CDR3 covers 14 residues. The CDR3 region has the DNA TGTGCCAGCAGTCTCGAGGCCCCGGGCGGGGAGCTGTTTTTT. Residues: CASSLEAPGGELFF.

The V call is TRBV19, the J call TRBJ2-2; the D is unclear. The CDR3 totals 14 residues. Looked up from germline, CDR1 is LNHDA and CDR2 is SQIVND (reference sequence). The V end was cut by 3 bases, the J end by 0 bases, with 5 bases between. The CDR3, as DNA: TGTGCCAGTAGTATTGACCCGAACACCGGGGAGCTGTTTTTT. Its translation: CASSIDPNTGELFF.